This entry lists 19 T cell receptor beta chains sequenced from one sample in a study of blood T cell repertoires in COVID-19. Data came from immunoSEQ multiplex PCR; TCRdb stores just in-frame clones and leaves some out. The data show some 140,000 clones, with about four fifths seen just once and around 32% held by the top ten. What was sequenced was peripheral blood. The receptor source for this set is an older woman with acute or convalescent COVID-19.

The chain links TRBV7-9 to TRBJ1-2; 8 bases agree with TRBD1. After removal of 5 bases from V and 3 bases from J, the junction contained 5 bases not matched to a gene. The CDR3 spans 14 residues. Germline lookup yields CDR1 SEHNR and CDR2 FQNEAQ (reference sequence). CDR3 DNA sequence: TGTGCCAGCAGCCGGACGGGACAGGACTATGGCTACACCTTC. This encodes CASSRTGQDYGYTF.

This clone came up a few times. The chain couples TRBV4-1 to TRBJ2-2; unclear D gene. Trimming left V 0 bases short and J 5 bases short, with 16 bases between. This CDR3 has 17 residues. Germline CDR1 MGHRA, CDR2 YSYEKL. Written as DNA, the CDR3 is TGCGCCAGCAGCCAAGAAATATCCAGGCCTGGGACCGGGGAGCTGTTTTTT. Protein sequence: CASSQEISRPGTGELFF.

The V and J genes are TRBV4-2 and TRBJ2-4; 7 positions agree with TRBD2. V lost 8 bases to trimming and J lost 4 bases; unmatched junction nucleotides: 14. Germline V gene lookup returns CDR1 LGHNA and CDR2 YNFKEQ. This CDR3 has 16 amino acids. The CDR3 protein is CASRGPKRGLKNIQYF. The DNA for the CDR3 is TGTGCCAGCCGAGGGCCGAAGCGGGGCCTAAAAAACATTCAGTACTTC.

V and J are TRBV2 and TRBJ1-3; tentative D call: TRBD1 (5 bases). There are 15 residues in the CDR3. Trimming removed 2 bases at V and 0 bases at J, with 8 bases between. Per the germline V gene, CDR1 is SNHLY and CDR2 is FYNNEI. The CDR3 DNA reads TGTGCCAGCAGTGAACCGGGACTCTCTGGAAACACCATATATTTT. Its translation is CASSEPGLSGNTIYF.

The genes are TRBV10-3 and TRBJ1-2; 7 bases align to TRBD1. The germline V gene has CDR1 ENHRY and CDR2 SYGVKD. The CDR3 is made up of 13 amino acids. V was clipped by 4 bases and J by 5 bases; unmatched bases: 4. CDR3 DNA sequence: TGTGCCATCAGTGGGGACAGTAGATATGGCTACACCTTC. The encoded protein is CAISGDSRYGYTF.

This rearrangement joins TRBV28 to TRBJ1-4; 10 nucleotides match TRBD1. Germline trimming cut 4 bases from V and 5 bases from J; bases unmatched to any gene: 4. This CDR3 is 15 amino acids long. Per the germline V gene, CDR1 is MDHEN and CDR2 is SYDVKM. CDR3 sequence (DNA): TGTGCCAGCAGTTCGATGACAGGGGGCAATGAAAAACTGTTTTTT. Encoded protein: CASSSMTGGNEKLFF.

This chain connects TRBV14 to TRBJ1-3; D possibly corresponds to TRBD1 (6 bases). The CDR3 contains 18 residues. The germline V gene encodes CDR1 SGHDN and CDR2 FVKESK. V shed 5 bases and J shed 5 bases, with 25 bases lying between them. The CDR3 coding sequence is TGTGCCAGCAGCTCGCCGCATAATCCGGGACATCCTAGAAACACCATATATTTT. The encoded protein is CASSSPHNPGHPRNTIYF.

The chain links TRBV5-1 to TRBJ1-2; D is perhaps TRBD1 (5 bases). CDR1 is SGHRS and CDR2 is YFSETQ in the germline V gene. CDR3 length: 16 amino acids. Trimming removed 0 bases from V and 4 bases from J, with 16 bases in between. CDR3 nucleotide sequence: TGCGCCAGCAGCTTGGATCTTCCCAGGGCGGTCTATGGCTACACCTTC. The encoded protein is CASSLDLPRAVYGYTF.

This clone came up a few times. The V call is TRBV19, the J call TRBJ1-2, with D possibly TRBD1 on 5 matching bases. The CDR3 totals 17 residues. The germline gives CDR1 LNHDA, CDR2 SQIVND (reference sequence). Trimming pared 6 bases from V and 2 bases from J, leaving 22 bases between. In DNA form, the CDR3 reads TGTGCCAGTAGACAGGAGAAAAGACAAATTTTCAACTATGGCTACACCTTC. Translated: CASRQEKRQIFNYGYTF.

CDR3 protein: CASSIGGANYGYTF. Written as DNA, the CDR3 is TGTGCCAGTAGTATAGGAGGAGCTAACTATGGCTACACCTTC. The J gene is TRBJ1-2, the V gene TRBV19; D call uncertain. From germline, CDR1 is LNHDA and CDR2 SQIVND (reference sequence). Trimming removed 1 base at V and 0 bases at J, with 6 bases between. This CDR3 contains 14 residues.

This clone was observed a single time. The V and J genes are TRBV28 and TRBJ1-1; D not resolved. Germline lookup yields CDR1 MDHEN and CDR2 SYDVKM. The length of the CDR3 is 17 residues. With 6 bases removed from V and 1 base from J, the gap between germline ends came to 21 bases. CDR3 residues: CASSLRALHRGNTEAFF. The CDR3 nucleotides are TGTGCCAGCAGCCTAAGGGCACTCCACCGGGGGAACACTGAAGCTTTCTTT.

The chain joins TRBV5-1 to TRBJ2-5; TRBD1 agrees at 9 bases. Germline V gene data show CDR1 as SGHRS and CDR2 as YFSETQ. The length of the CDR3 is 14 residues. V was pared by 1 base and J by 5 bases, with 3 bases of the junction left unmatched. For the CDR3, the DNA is TGCGCCAGCAGCTTGTACGGACAGGGGGAGACCCAGTACTTC. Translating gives CASSLYGQGETQYF.

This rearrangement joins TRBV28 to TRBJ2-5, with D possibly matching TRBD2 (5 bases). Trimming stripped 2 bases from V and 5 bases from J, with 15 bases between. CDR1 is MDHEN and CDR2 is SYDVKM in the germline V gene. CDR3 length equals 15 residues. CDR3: CASSLPGGPGETQYF. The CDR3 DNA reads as TGTGCCAGCAGTTTACCCGGCGGGCCCGGGGAGACCCAGTACTTC.

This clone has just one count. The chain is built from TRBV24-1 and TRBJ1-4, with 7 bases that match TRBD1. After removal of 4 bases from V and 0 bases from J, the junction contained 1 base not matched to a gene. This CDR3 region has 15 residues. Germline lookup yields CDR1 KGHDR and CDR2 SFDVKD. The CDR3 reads CATSDTGATNEKLFF. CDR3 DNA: TGTGCCACCAGTGACACAGGGGCAACTAATGAAAAACTGTTTTTT.

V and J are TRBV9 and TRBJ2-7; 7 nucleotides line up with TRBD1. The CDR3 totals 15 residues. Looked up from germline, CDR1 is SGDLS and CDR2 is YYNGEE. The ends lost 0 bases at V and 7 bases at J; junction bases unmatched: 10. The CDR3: CASSVGTDSRGEQYV. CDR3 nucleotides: TGTGCCAGCAGCGTAGGGACGGACAGCAGGGGGGAGCAGTACGTC.

The CDR3 protein is CASTYRVGRDSPLHF. Here the CDR3 DNA reads TGTGCCAGCACCTACAGGGTGGGTAGGGATTCACCCCTCCACTTT. The chain employs TRBV9 and TRBJ1-6, with D maybe TRBD1 (6 bases). CDR3 length equals 15 residues. V was cut by 6 bases and J by 8 bases, with 18 bases left in between. The germline V gene has CDR1 SGDLS and CDR2 YYNGEE.

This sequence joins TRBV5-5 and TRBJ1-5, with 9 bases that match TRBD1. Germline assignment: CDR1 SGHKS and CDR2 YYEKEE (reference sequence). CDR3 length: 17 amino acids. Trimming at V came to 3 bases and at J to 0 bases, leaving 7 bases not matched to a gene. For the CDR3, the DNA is TGTGCCAGCAGCTCTGGACAGGGGCCTTATAGCAATCAGCCCCAGCATTTT. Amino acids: CASSSGQGPYSNQPQHF. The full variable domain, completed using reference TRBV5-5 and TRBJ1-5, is DAGVTQSPTHLIKTRGQQVTLRCSPISGHKSVSWYQQVLGQGPQFIFQYYEKEERGRGNFPDRFSARQFPNYSSELNVNALLLGDSALYLCASSSGQGPYSNQPQHFGDGTRLSIL.

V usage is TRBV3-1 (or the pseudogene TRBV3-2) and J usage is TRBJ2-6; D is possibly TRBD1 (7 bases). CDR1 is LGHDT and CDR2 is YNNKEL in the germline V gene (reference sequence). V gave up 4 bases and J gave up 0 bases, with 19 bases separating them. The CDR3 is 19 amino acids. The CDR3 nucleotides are TGTGCCAGCAGCCGCCGGGGGACAGTGCCTATCTCTGGGGCCAACGTCCTGACTTTC. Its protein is CASSRRGTVPISGANVLTF.

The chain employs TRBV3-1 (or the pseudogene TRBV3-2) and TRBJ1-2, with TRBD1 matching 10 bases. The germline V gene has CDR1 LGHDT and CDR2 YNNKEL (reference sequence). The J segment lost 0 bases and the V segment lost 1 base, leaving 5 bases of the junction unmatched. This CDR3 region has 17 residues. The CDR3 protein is CASSQVDRGSSNYGYTF. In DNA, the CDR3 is TGTGCCAGCAGCCAAGTGGACAGGGGGAGTTCTAACTATGGCTACACCTTC.